One sample yielded the 27 T cell receptor beta chains listed below, sequenced in a study of blood T cell repertoires in COVID-19. Only in-frame clones appear in the TCRdb table, and some are missing; sequencing was by immunoSEQ multiplex PCR. The sample has roughly 40,000 clones; over 75% are singletons. Material for sequencing was peripheral blood. Receptors originate from a human donor in a cohort sampled during active COVID-19.

The gene calls are TRBV6-5 and TRBJ1-5; 10 nucleotides align to TRBD1. With V trimmed by 6 bases and J by 7 bases, 6 bases remained unmatched. CDR1 and CDR2 (germline): MNHEY, SVGAGI. The CDR3 contains 14 residues. The CDR3 is CASRLTGGGQPQHF. In DNA, the CDR3 is TGTGCCAGCAGATTGACAGGGGGCGGACAGCCCCAGCATTTT.

CDR3 loop: CASSPRLAGSSAGELFF. In DNA form, the CDR3 reads TGCGCCAGCAGCCCCCGACTAGCGGGGAGTAGCGCCGGGGAGCTGTTTTTT. The chain is built from TRBV5-1 and TRBJ2-2; TRBD2 aligns across 11 bases. Looked up from germline, CDR1 is SGHRS and CDR2 is YFSETQ. The CDR3 is 17 residues long. V lost 4 bases and J lost 6; bases outside the gene matches: 11.

The J gene is TRBJ1-2, the V gene TRBV7-2, with D unclear. CDR3 size: 13 residues. CDR1 is SGHTA, CDR2 FQGNSA, per germline. V was clipped by 2 bases and J by 5 bases, with 9 bases between them. DNA of the CDR3: TGTGCCAGCAGCTTAAGAGGATTATATGGCTACACCTTC. Translated: CASSLRGLYGYTF. The full variable domain, in which reference TRBV7-2 and TRBJ1-2 provide the parts outside the CDR3, is GAGVSQSPSNKVTEKGKDVELRCDPISGHTALYWYRQSLGQGLEFLIYFQGNSAPDKSGLPSDRFSAERTGGSVSTLTIQRTQQEDSAVYLCASSLRGLYGYTFGSGTRLTVV.

The chain joins TRBV19 to TRBJ2-1; D is possibly TRBD1 (5 bases). Germline V gives CDR1 LNHDA, CDR2 SQIVND (reference sequence). CDR3 length equals 16 residues. Trimming stripped 10 bases from V and 6 bases from J, with 25 bases between. The CDR3 bases are TGTGCCACCACCGCCCCTAGACAGACCTGGGGCAATGAGCAGTTCTTC. It yields the protein CATTAPRQTWGNEQFF.

The chain is built from TRBV7-3 and TRBJ2-6; D unclear. The CDR3 contains 13 residues. V was clipped by 5 bases and J by 4 bases, with 6 bases between them. Germline V CDR1 and CDR2: SGHTA, FQGTGA. The CDR3 sequence: CASSVQGANVLTF. In DNA, the CDR3 is TGTGCCAGCAGCGTACAAGGGGCCAACGTCCTGACTTTC.

The chain links TRBV21-1 to TRBJ2-1; the tabulated D call, TRBD1, remains unverified against the DNA. TRBV21-1 corresponds to a pseudogene. CDR3 length: 12 residues. DNA of the CDR3: TGTGCCAGCAGCAACACAGGGAATGAGCAGTTCTTC. The encoded protein is CASSNTGNEQFF.

CDR3 sequence (DNA): TGTGCCAGCAACAGGGCCAGCGGCAATGAGCAGTTCTTC. Protein sequence: CASNRASGNEQFF. The V call is TRBV9, the J call TRBJ2-1; D is possibly TRBD1 (6 bases). Trimming cost V 6 bases and J 6 bases, with 13 bases left between them. This CDR3 has 13 amino acids. Germline V CDR1 and CDR2: SGDLS, YYNGEE.

The chain combines TRBV6-5 with TRBJ2-5; no clear D gene. This CDR3 region has 14 residues. V gave up 2 bases and J gave up 1 base, with 8 bases separating them. Looked up from germline, CDR1 is MNHEY and CDR2 is SVGAGI. CDR3 in amino acids: CASSYATGQETQYF. The DNA for the CDR3 is TGTGCCAGCAGTTACGCGACGGGCCAAGAGACCCAGTACTTC.

The V call is TRBV5-6, the J call TRBJ2-3, with 12 positions matching TRBD2. The CDR3 runs 16 residues. The junction had 5 bases not matched to a gene; V was cut back by 6 bases and J by 0 bases. Germline assignment: CDR1 SGHDT and CDR2 YYEEEE. CDR3 coding DNA: TGTGCCAGCAACCGACTAGCGGGGGCTAGCACAGATACGCAGTATTTT. It encodes CASNRLAGASTDTQYF.

This clone was detected a few times. The chain recombines TRBV4-1 with TRBJ1-3, with a weak D call TRBD1 (5 bases). Germline CDR1 reads MGHRA; CDR2 reads YSYEKL. The CDR3 contains 16 residues. V was clipped by 5 bases and J by 0 bases, with 14 bases between them. CDR3 DNA: TGCGCCAGCAGCTACCTTCCCGGGGGCTCTGGAAACACCATATATTTT. This gives the protein CASSYLPGGSGNTIYF.

This clone was detected once. The chain joins TRBV7-9 to TRBJ1-3; 7 nucleotides agree with TRBD1. Germline V CDR1 and CDR2: SEHNR, FQNEAQ (reference sequence). Losses at the gene ends were 6 bases for V and 2 bases for J; bases not matched to a gene: 7. The CDR3 extends over 15 amino acids. The DNA of the CDR3 is TGTGCCAGCAGTCAACAGGGGATCGCTGGAAACACCATATATTTT. Translating gives CASSQQGIAGNTIYF.

This chain joins TRBV5-3 and TRBJ1-3; D remains unclear. TRBV5-3 is treated as an ORF (open reading frame) with a function not yet certain. This CDR3 has 16 residues. Trimming shortened V by 4 bases and J by 0 bases, and 14 bases separated the two germline ends. CDR3 DNA: TGTGCCAGAAGCAAAAGATGCAGGTACTCTGGAAACACCATATATTTT. Amino acids: CARSKRCRYSGNTIYF.

The rearrangement links TRBV18 to TRBJ2-1, with 8 bases identical to TRBD1. The CDR3 contains 15 residues. The V and J ends lost 6 bases and 8 bases, in that order; junction bases with no gene match: 12. In germline, CDR1 is KGHSH, CDR2 LQKENI. The CDR3 DNA follows: TGTGCCAGCTCTCTCAACGGACAGGGTGGCGATGAGCAGTTCTTC. Its translation: CASSLNGQGGDEQFF. Full variable domain (outside the CDR3, taken from reference TRBV18 and TRBJ2-1): NAGVMQNPRHLVRRRGQEARLRCSPMKGHSHVYWYRQLPEEGLKFMVYLQKENIIDESGMPKERFSAEFPKEGPSILRIQQVVRGDSAAYFCASSLNGQGGDEQFFGPGTRLTVL.

The chain has TRBV7-9 and TRBJ2-7; TRBD1 might be the D (5 bases). Per germline, CDR1 SEHNR and CDR2 FQNEAQ (reference sequence). The CDR3 sequence is 14 residues long. The ends were cut back, 5 bases at V and 3 bases at J, with 14 bases in the middle. The CDR3 is CASSPPLGHYEQYF. CDR3 DNA sequence: TGTGCCAGCAGCCCCCCCCTGGGGCACTACGAGCAGTACTTC.

V gene TRBV5-4 combines with J gene TRBJ2-3; D is unresolved. Germline V gene lookup returns CDR1 SGHNT and CDR2 YYREEE (reference sequence). Trimming shortened V by 0 bases and J by 0 bases, and 8 bases separated the two germline ends. The CDR3 extends over 15 amino acids. CDR3 bases: TGTGCCAGCAGCTTGGACGGTACTAGCACAGATACGCAGTATTTT. This codes for CASSLDGTSTDTQYF.

The rearrangement links TRBV11-2 to TRBJ2-5; D remains unclear. V lost 1 base to trimming and J lost 5 bases, with 14 bases between them. CDR1 is SGHAT and CDR2 is FQNNGV in the germline V gene. The CDR3 runs 15 residues. The CDR3 coding sequence is TGTGCCAGCAGCTTAGCCCGGGTTCAGCAGGAGACCCAGTACTTC. Protein product: CASSLARVQQETQYF.

This clone has a single count. This chain connects TRBV20-1 to TRBJ2-7, with D perhaps matching TRBD1 (6 bases). The germline V and J ends were trimmed by 3 bases and 2 bases, with 11 bases remaining between them. The CDR3 loop spans 13 amino acids. Germline V CDR1 and CDR2: DFQATT, SNEGSKA (reference sequence). The CDR3 nucleotides read TGCAGTGCTAGTGGGGGCCCTACCTACGAGCAGTACTTC. This gives the protein CSASGGPTYEQYF.

The chain recombines TRBV28 with TRBJ2-7; D remains ambiguous. CDR3 length: 14 amino acids. Trimming left V 5 bases short and J 0 bases short, with 11 bases between. Germline V CDR1 and CDR2: MDHEN, SYDVKM. The CDR3 DNA sequence: TGTGCCAGCAGTCCCCCGGCAGGCTCCTACGAGCAGTACTTC. Amino acids: CASSPPAGSYEQYF.

This rearrangement joins TRBV3-1 (or the pseudogene TRBV3-2) to TRBJ1-1; weak D call: TRBD1 (5 bases). The CDR3 is 15 residues long. CDR1 is LGHDT, CDR2 YNNKEL, per germline (reference sequence). V was shortened by 2 bases and J by 10 bases, with 20 bases between the two germline ends. The chain's CDR3 is CASSQRGQVPPGAFF. Here the CDR3 DNA reads TGTGCCAGCAGCCAAAGGGGCCAGGTCCCCCCCGGAGCTTTCTTT.

Comments on this clone: Compared with germline, one end of the junction differs, possibly owing to a read error. The V and J genes are TRBV20-1 and TRBJ1-1; no reliable D call. Per germline, CDR1 DFQATT and CDR2 SNEGSKA (reference sequence). CDR3 length equals 11 residues. The CDR3 coding sequence is TGCAGTGCTGGAGACTACACTGAAGCTTTCTTT. Translation: CSAGDYTEAFF.

This clone came up a few times. The gene calls are TRBV19 and TRBJ2-4; the D gene is possibly TRBD2 (6 bases). The CDR3 loop spans 17 amino acids. Trimming took off 3 bases at V and 0 bases at J, with 15 bases between the two ends. The germline CDR1 and CDR2 sequences are LNHDA and SQIVND (reference sequence). The DNA of the CDR3 is TGTGCCAGTAGTATCTTTGGCGGACTAATAGCCAAAAACATTCAGTACTTC. Its translation is CASSIFGGLIAKNIQYF.

This clone was recorded only once. This sequence joins TRBV24-1 and TRBJ2-3, with a tentative D call TRBD2 (6 bases). CDR1 and CDR2 (germline): KGHDR, SFDVKD. CDR3 length: 15 amino acids. V was cut by 3 bases and J by 2 bases, with 11 bases left in between. CDR3 sequence reads: CATSDPGGPTDTQYF. The CDR3 bases are TGTGCCACCAGTGATCCCGGGGGACCCACAGATACGCAGTATTTT.

In its sample, this clone was seen once. The chain uses TRBV5-5 and TRBJ1-5; D is unresolved. V was pared by 0 bases and J by 0 bases, with 7 bases between. The germline gives CDR1 SGHKS, CDR2 YYEKEE (reference sequence). This CDR3 is 15 amino acids long. The CDR3 DNA reads as TGTGCCAGCAGCTTGGGAGATATTAGCAATCAGCCCCAGCATTTT. Translation: CASSLGDISNQPQHF.

The chain employs TRBV2 and TRBJ2-3, with TRBD1 matching 11 bases. V lost 4 bases to trimming and J lost 6 bases; unmatched junction nucleotides: 18. Germline loops: CDR1 SNHLY, CDR2 FYNNEI. This CDR3 has 19 residues. The CDR3, as DNA: TGTGCCAGCAGTGTACCAAAAAAGTGGACAGGGGGCGGCGGTGATACGCAGTATTTT. Translation: CASSVPKKWTGGGGDTQYF.

This rearrangement joins TRBV5-1 to TRBJ1-5; 11 bases are shared with TRBD1. Per germline, CDR1 SGHRS and CDR2 YFSETQ. V dropped 4 bases and J dropped 0; count of bases not matched to a gene: 6. There are 17 residues in the CDR3. The DNA for the CDR3 is TGCGCCAGCAGCAATGGGACAGGGGGGTATAGCAATCAGCCCCAGCATTTT. Amino acids: CASSNGTGGYSNQPQHF.

CDR3 loop: CASSLRTSGAWKTQYF. CDR3 coding DNA: TGTGCCAGCAGCTTACGTACTAGCGGGGCGTGGAAGACCCAGTACTTC. The V and J genes are TRBV7-2 and TRBJ2-5, with 10 bases that match TRBD2. CDR3 length equals 16 residues. Germline V gives CDR1 SGHTA, CDR2 FQGNSA. Trimming removed 2 bases from V and 6 bases from J; junction bases left unmatched: 9.

The gene calls are TRBV5-4 and TRBJ2-1; TRBD2 matches at 10 bases. Germline CDR1 SGHNT, CDR2 YYREEE (reference sequence). J lost 2 bases, V lost 1 base, and 6 bases had no gene match. This CDR3 comprises 17 residues. The CDR3 coding sequence is TGTGCCAGCAGCTTGCCTAGCGGGGGTTCAACCTACAATGAGCAGTTCTTC. Residues: CASSLPSGGSTYNEQFF.